The 18 T cell receptor beta chains below come from one sample, sequenced in a study of T cells in Graves' hyperthyroidism and ophthalmopathy. What was amplified from RNA transcripts were TCR beta CDR3 regions. During a first-round RT-PCR of the TCR CDR3, the HTBI primer set was used. Via MiXCR, TCRdb re-called the multiplex PCR reads, giving one row per CDR3 protein. This table has approximately 410,000 distinct CDR3 sequences, 14% to 15% appearing once. The sample comprised blood. The receptor set was obtained from a man aged 18-30 years with Graves' ophthalmopathy.

This clonotype was detected many times. The chain uses TRBV20-1 and TRBJ2-1; D is unresolved. The CDR3 sequence is 12 residues long. The germline gives CDR1 DFQATT, CDR2 SNEGSKA (reference sequence). With 1 base removed from V and 3 bases from J, the gap between germline ends came to 4 bases. CDR3 sequence reads: CSARGVYNEQFF. The CDR3 DNA reads TGCAGTGCTAGAGGGGTCTACAATGAGCAGTTCTTC.

This clonotype was picked up many times. The chain joins TRBV6-1 to TRBJ1-3; D gene ambiguous. The germline CDR1 and CDR2 sequences are MNHNS and SASEGT. The CDR3 is made up of 16 amino acids. Trimming pared 7 bases from V and 0 bases from J, leaving 16 bases between. The CDR3 region has the DNA TGTGCCAGCACCCCCGGCAGACACTTCTCTGGAAACACCATATATTTT. Its translation: CASTPGRHFSGNTIYF.

About this clonotype: At one of its ends the junction is not consistent with the germline gene, which may arise from a read error. For the CDR3, the DNA is TGCAGTGCTAGAGATCCCATGAACACTGAAGCTTCCTTT. This gives the protein CSARDPMNTEASF. The gene calls are TRBV20-1 and TRBJ1-1, with no clear D. The germline gives CDR1 DFQATT, CDR2 SNEGSKA (reference sequence). This CDR3 region has 13 residues.

The J gene is TRBJ1-2, the V gene TRBV4-2; no clear D. The CDR3 is 15 residues long. The V end lost 0 bases, the J end lost 7 bases, and 15 bases lay between the germline ends. Germline values: CDR1 LGHNA, CDR2 YNFKEQ. CDR3 nucleotides: TGTGCCAGCAGCCAAGATTCGGGGTCTTCGGTTGGCTACACCTTC. As protein: CASSQDSGSSVGYTF.

In this sample, this clonotype turned up many times. The rearrangement links TRBV11-3 to TRBJ2-5; a possible D gene is TRBD2 (6 bases). V shed 2 bases and J shed 2 bases, with 12 bases lying between them. Germline V lookup: CDR1 SGHNT, CDR2 YENEEA. The CDR3 consists of 15 residues. The CDR3 DNA follows: TGTGCCAGCAGCTTACGGGGGATCGTTCAAGAGACCCAGTACTTC. Its protein is CASSLRGIVQETQYF.

The rearrangement uses TRBV7-8 and TRBJ2-1, with D possibly being TRBD2 (5 bases). Trimming removed 5 bases at V and 0 bases at J, with 8 bases between. CDR3 length: 14 amino acids. Germline assignment: CDR1 SGHVS and CDR2 FQNEAQ. For the CDR3, the DNA is TGTGCCAGCAGCAACCGGGGCTCCTACAATGAGCAGTTCTTC. This encodes CASSNRGSYNEQFF.

The V and J genes are TRBV10-3 and TRBJ1-4, with TRBD1 matching over 10 bases. The CDR3 has 14 amino acids. Germline lookup yields CDR1 ENHRY and CDR2 SYGVKD. The trim removed 3 bases at V and 6 bases at J, leaving 1 base unmatched. In DNA, the CDR3 is TGTGCCATCAGTGATGGGACAGGGGATGAAAAACTGTTTTTT. It encodes CAISDGTGDEKLFF.

This clonotype has just a few counts. A much larger clonotype is one base distant, so this may be a read error. The rearrangement links TRBV7-2 to TRBJ2-1, with 7 bases fitting TRBD1. CDR1 SGHTA and CDR2 FQGNSA come from the germline V gene. There are 12 residues in the CDR3. The CDR3 region is CASRRTGNEQSF. CDR3 DNA sequence: TGTGCCAGCCGCCGGACAGGCAATGAGCAGTCCTTC.

The chain combines TRBV3-1 with TRBJ1-1; 11 nucleotides agree with TRBD1. The CDR3 consists of 15 residues. With 4 bases clipped from V and 5 bases from J, the junction kept 6 bases outside the gene matches. Germline assignment: CDR1 LGHDT and CDR2 YNNKEL (reference sequence). CDR3 DNA sequence: TGTGCCAGCAGCCGCCCGGGACAGGGGGGAACTGAAGCTTTCTTT. Encoded protein: CASSRPGQGGTEAFF.

The CDR3 DNA reads as TGTGCCAGCTCACAAGGGACAGGGAGGCCAGATACGCAGTATTTT. Protein product: CASSQGTGRPDTQYF. V usage is TRBV18 and J usage is TRBJ2-3, with 9 nucleotides matching TRBD1. The CDR3 runs 15 residues. V gave up 4 bases and J gave up 4 bases; unmatched junction bases: 6. Per germline, CDR1 KGHSH and CDR2 LQKENI.

The chain carries TRBV12-3 or TRBV12-4 and TRBJ2-7, with 12 nucleotides matching TRBD2. The V gene end was trimmed by 4 bases and the J gene end by 5 bases; junction bases not matched to a gene: 6. CDR3 length: 15 residues. DNA for the CDR3: TGTGCCAGCAGTTCCCCGGGGACTAGCGGGCACGAGCAGTACTTC. This sequence encodes CASSSPGTSGHEQYF.

This chain joins TRBV5-5 and TRBJ2-3; 13 bases agree with TRBD2. V was clipped by 3 bases and J by 3 bases; unmatched bases: 4. The CDR3 is made up of 16 amino acids. CDR1 is SGHKS, CDR2 YYEKEE, per germline (reference sequence). In DNA, the CDR3 is TGTGCCAGCAGCTACGGACTAGCGGGGGTGACAGATACGCAGTATTTT. Translated, it gives CASSYGLAGVTDTQYF.

This clonotype was seen repeatedly, ten times or more. The CDR3 region is CASSPPGTPIETQYF. DNA of the CDR3: TGTGCCAGCAGCCCACCCGGGACTCCAATAGAGACCCAGTACTTC. This chain connects TRBV9 to TRBJ2-5; weak D call: TRBD2 (6 bases). CDR1 is SGDLS, CDR2 YYNGEE, per germline. The CDR3 runs to 15 residues. Between the trimmed V and J ends, which lost 4 bases and 4 bases, there was a span of 17 bases.

V gene TRBV5-6 combines with J gene TRBJ2-2; D gene unclear. The V and J ends lost 0 bases and 6 bases respectively, with 6 bases between them. Germline-derived CDR1 and CDR2 are SGHDT and YYEEEE. The CDR3 has 13 amino acids. The CDR3: CASSLGLPGELFF. CDR3 DNA: TGTGCCAGCAGCTTGGGGCTTCCCGGGGAGCTGTTTTTT.

This clonotype was observed at least ten times. This chain links TRBV20-1 with TRBJ2-3, with D possibly being TRBD1 or TRBD2 (6 bases each). V was clipped by 6 bases and J by 7 bases, with 17 bases between them. The CDR3 sequence is 13 residues long. Germline CDR1 reads DFQATT; CDR2 reads SNEGSKA (reference sequence). This chain's CDR3 is CSAPRGEVYTQYF. CDR3 DNA: TGCAGTGCCCCTAGGGGGGAAGTATATACGCAGTATTTT.

This clonotype was seen many times. The chain has TRBV2 and TRBJ2-3; 7 nucleotides line up with TRBD2. CDR1 SNHLY and CDR2 FYNNEI come from the germline V gene. The junction had 9 bases not matched to a gene; V was cut back by 0 bases and J by 6 bases. The CDR3 consists of 16 residues. CDR3 amino acids: CASSEALLGLGDTQYF. The CDR3 DNA sequence: TGTGCCAGCAGTGAAGCGCTACTAGGACTAGGGGATACGCAGTATTTT.

V usage is TRBV18 and J usage is TRBJ1-2, with D possibly being TRBD1 (5 bases). Germline lookup yields CDR1 KGHSH and CDR2 LQKENI. The CDR3 covers 15 residues. Trimming shortened V by 0 bases and J by 8 bases, and 16 bases separated the two germline ends. CDR3 residues: CASSPPGTGGSGYTF. In DNA, the CDR3 is TGTGCCAGCTCACCACCGGGTACCGGGGGAAGCGGCTACACCTTC.

This clonotype occurred many times. The chain employs TRBV9 and TRBJ2-4; no definite D call. The CDR3 consists of 14 residues. V lost 1 base to trimming and J lost 0 bases, with 5 bases between them. Germline V gene sequence: CDR1 SGDLS, CDR2 YYNGEE. The CDR3 DNA sequence: TGTGCCAGCAGCGTATCAGTAGCCAAAAACATTCAGTACTTC. Its translation: CASSVSVAKNIQYF.